The following is a T cell receptor (beta chain) sequence with its context. Before the COVID-19 pandemic, during about 2011-2019, CD4+ T cells were taken from unexposed donors. Naive and memory CD4+ T cell DNA was deep-sequenced without culture. The data were produced by immunoSEQ multiplex PCR, yet TCRdb's version contains in-frame clones alone and is incomplete. There are around 65,000 clones in the sample; over 70% occur only once, and roughly 1.6% lies in the top ten. The data belong to a study of CD4 T cells in relation to SARS-CoV-2 and coronaviruses. V lost 3 bases, J lost 6 bases, and 6 bases lay in between. The germline V gene encodes CDR1 WNHNN and CDR2 SYGVQD (reference sequence). The CDR3 has 12 amino acids.

The chain couples TRBV10-1 to TRBJ2-1; no clear D gene. The specimen was memory CD4+ T cells from PBMCs. The receptor comes from a human donor in good health. In nucleotides, the CDR3 is TGCGCCAGCAGTGATCTCGGCAATGAGCAGTTCTTC. It codes for CASSDLGNEQFF.